The next 8 T cell receptor beta chains were all read from a single sample in a study of human T cells and chemical hapten exposure. Each CDR3 protein gets one entry after TCRdb re-called the RACE reads with MiXCR. Counted here are a few hundred thousand distinct CDR3 sequences, roughly 8% occurring once; the ten biggest clones make up more than 0.95%. Indicated time point: pre-sensitization, week 0. This sample's treatment: therapeutic diphenylcyclopropenone sensitization with weekly scalp DPC. The specimen was whole blood, collected in connection with sensitization to the hapten diphenylcyclopropenone (DPC). These receptors were taken from a man aged 18 to 29 with alopecia areata. Some clones in this sample may be carry-over from other donors' samples.

This clonotype was counted only a few times. This sequence joins TRBV10-1 and TRBJ1-1; the D is unclear. Germline V lookup: CDR1 WNHNN, CDR2 SYGVQD (reference sequence). Trimming cost V 3 bases and J 4 bases, with 6 bases left between them. This CDR3 is 12 amino acids long. CDR3 amino acids: CASSDLTTEAFF. CDR3 DNA: TGCGCCAGCAGTGATTTGACCACTGAAGCTTTCTTT.

This clonotype was seen only a few times. The rearrangement uses TRBV11-2 and TRBJ2-7; tentatively, D is TRBD2 (6 bases). In germline, CDR1 is SGHAT, CDR2 FQNNGV. V lost 6 bases and J lost 1, with 13 bases in between. The CDR3 totals 14 residues. The CDR3 is CASSPHSGSYEQYF. The CDR3 coding sequence is TGTGCCAGCAGTCCCCATAGCGGATCCTACGAGCAGTACTTC.

In this sample, this clonotype turned up many times. The rearrangement uses TRBV12-5 and TRBJ1-4; D is unresolved. CDR1 is LGHNT and CDR2 is FRNRAP in the germline V gene. The CDR3 totals 18 residues. The V end lost 5 bases, the J end lost 0 bases, and 19 bases lay between the germline ends. The CDR3 protein is CASGPPNIYPSTNEKLFF. In DNA, the CDR3 is TGTGCTAGTGGTCCCCCTAACATCTATCCCTCAACTAATGAAAAACTGTTTTTT.

V gene TRBV7-2 combines with J gene TRBJ2-5; D is unclear. Trimming removed 2 bases from V and 4 bases from J, with 14 bases in between. The CDR3 has 15 amino acids. Germline V gene lookup returns CDR1 SGHTA and CDR2 FQGNSA. DNA of the CDR3: TGTGCCAGCAGCTTAAATCTGCGGCCCGCAGAGACCCAGTACTTC. Protein product: CASSLNLRPAETQYF.

This chain connects TRBV11-2 to TRBJ2-5; possible D gene TRBD2, 7 bases. Germline CDR1 reads SGHAT; CDR2 reads FQNNGV. The V and J ends lost 4 bases and 2 bases respectively, with 17 bases between them. The CDR3 runs to 16 residues. CDR3 residues: CASSSVRGRRQETQYF. CDR3 bases: TGTGCCAGCAGCTCCGTGCGGGGGCGGCGGCAAGAGACCCAGTACTTC.

The genes are TRBV11-2 and TRBJ1-2; D is possibly TRBD1 (5 bases). The CDR3 is 15 amino acids. Trimming took off 5 bases at V and 5 bases at J, with 18 bases between the two ends. Germline V gives CDR1 SGHAT, CDR2 FQNNGV. CDR3 bases: TGTGCCAGCAGCCCGGTACGGGGACGGCAATATGGCTACACCTTC. The encoded protein is CASSPVRGRQYGYTF.

The CDR3 sequence is CASSQGGGNEQFF. DNA for the CDR3: TGTGCCAGCAGCCAAGGGGGAGGCAATGAGCAGTTCTTC. The chain is built from TRBV4-2 and TRBJ2-1, with D possibly TRBD2 on 6 matching bases. V was trimmed by 1 base and J by 6 bases, leaving 7 bases between them. From germline, CDR1 is LGHNA and CDR2 YNFKEQ. The CDR3 extends over 13 amino acids.

Only a few counts were recorded for this clonotype. V usage is TRBV7-2 and J usage is TRBJ1-3; D is possibly TRBD1 (6 bases). V lost 6 bases to trimming and J lost 4 bases, with 16 bases between them. Germline V gene sequence: CDR1 SGHTA, CDR2 FQGNSA. The CDR3 consists of 15 residues. CDR3 sequence reads: CASSTGTLKGNTIYF. CDR3 nucleotides: TGTGCCAGCAGTACCGGGACACTTAAAGGAAACACCATATATTTT.